Below are 13 T cell receptor beta chains sequenced from a single sample in a study of T cells in Graves' hyperthyroidism and ophthalmopathy. Amplification targeted TCR beta CDR3 regions from RNA transcripts. An initial round of RT-PCR targeting the TCR CDR3 relied on the HTBI primer set. A single record per CDR3 protein comes from TCRdb applying MiXCR to the multiplex PCR reads. The sample yields 370,000 or so distinct CDR3 sequences, around 16% seen once. The sequencing sample was made of blood. These receptor sequences come from a woman under 30 with Graves' hyperthyroidism that later progressed to Graves' ophthalmopathy.

This clonotype came up a few times. The chain links TRBV6-1 to TRBJ2-7, with TRBD2 identical over 7 bases. CDR3 size: 14 residues. Germline lookup yields CDR1 MNHNS and CDR2 SASEGT. V shed 4 bases, J shed 3 bases, and the junction held 6 bases outside the gene matches. The CDR3 DNA reads TGTGCCAGCAGTGGGTTGGGGGGGAACTACGAGCAGTACTTC. It encodes CASSGLGGNYEQYF.

This clonotype was seen a handful of times. The chain joins TRBV7-9 to TRBJ2-2; D remains ambiguous. CDR3 length equals 14 residues. V lost 4 bases and J 9 bases, leaving 15 bases between the germline ends. Germline CDR1 reads SEHNR; CDR2 reads FQNEAQ (reference sequence). Written as DNA, the CDR3 is TGTGCCAGCAGCTCCAGAGAAGGCAACAGGGAGCTGTTTTTT. Translation: CASSSREGNRELFF.

There are a few counts of this clonotype. The chain employs TRBV27 and TRBJ2-3, with a weak D call TRBD2 (5 bases). The CDR3 contains 14 residues. The V end was cut by 5 bases, the J end by 9 bases, with 18 bases between. CDR1 and CDR2 from the germline V gene are MNHEY and SMNVEV (reference sequence). The chain's CDR3 is CASSRNRRGSTQYF. The CDR3 region has the DNA TGTGCCAGCAGTCGCAATAGGAGAGGGAGCACGCAGTATTTT.

A word on this clonotype: Just one base apart from a much larger clone, this may be a read error. This rearrangement joins TRBV6-6 to TRBJ2-1; no firm D call. Germline CDR1 is MNHNY and CDR2 is SVGAGI (reference sequence). The CDR3 is 12 residues long. The CDR3 loop reads CVSSYSSPEQFF. The CDR3 DNA follows: TGTGTCAGCAGTTACTCCTCGCCCGAGCAGTTCTTC.

V gene TRBV4-1 combines with J gene TRBJ2-7; TRBD2 matches at 7 bases. V was pared by 6 bases and J by 6 bases, with 17 bases of the junction left unmatched. The CDR3 is 16 amino acids. CDR1 is MGHRA and CDR2 is YSYEKL in the germline V gene. Here the CDR3 reads CASSLSRDYTRAEQYF. In DNA, the CDR3 is TGCGCCAGCAGTCTTTCCCGGGACTACACGAGGGCCGAGCAGTACTTC.

This clonotype was seen a handful of times. The V gene is TRBV6-1, the J gene TRBJ1-5, with a possible D match to TRBD1 (6 bases). The CDR3 is 14 residues long. CDR1 MNHNS and CDR2 SASEGT come from the germline V gene. Trimming removed 4 bases at V and 4 bases at J, with 11 bases between. CDR3 sequence reads: CASSVRQGNQPQHF. The CDR3 DNA sequence: TGTGCCAGCAGTGTCCGGCAGGGGAATCAGCCCCAGCATTTT.

Ten or more counts support this clonotype. The J gene is TRBJ1-5, the V gene TRBV5-1, with D hard to call. CDR3 length: 13 amino acids. V was shortened by 0 bases and J by 4 bases, with 5 bases between the two germline ends. CDR1 is SGHRS and CDR2 is YFSETQ in the germline V gene. CDR3 coding DNA: TGCGCCAGCAGCTTGGAGCAGAATCAGCCCCAGCATTTT. This sequence encodes CASSLEQNQPQHF.

The CDR3 reads CASSLPASGSQETQYF. The CDR3 region has the DNA TGTGCCAGCAGCTTACCCGCTAGCGGGAGCCAAGAGACCCAGTACTTC. The V gene is TRBV7-9, the J gene TRBJ2-5; 10 nucleotides line up with TRBD2. The CDR3 consists of 16 residues. The germline gives CDR1 SEHNR, CDR2 FQNEAQ (reference sequence). V trimming: 2 bases; J trimming: 1 base; junction bases outside the gene matches: 4.

V usage is TRBV9 and J usage is TRBJ1-1; D remains unclear. V was pared by 0 bases and J by 0 bases, with 9 bases between. Germline CDR1 reads SGDLS; CDR2 reads YYNGEE. The CDR3 spans 15 residues. This chain's CDR3 is CASSVETAMNTEAFF. CDR3 coding DNA: TGTGCCAGCAGCGTAGAAACAGCAATGAACACTGAAGCTTTCTTT. The whole variable domain, remainder taken from reference TRBV9 and TRBJ1-1, is DSGVTQTPKHLITATGQRVTLRCSPRSGDLSVYWYQQSLDQGLQFLIQYYNGEERAKGNILERFSAQQFPDLHSELNLSSLELGDSALYFCASSVETAMNTEAFFGQGTRLTVV.

Concerning this clonotype: Here the CDR3 omits its conserved ending phenylalanine or tryptophan, so a read error is the likely source. The DNA is omitted, as the CDR3 cannot be located on it reliably, and the CDR3 follows TCRdb's listing. The chain carries TRBV28 and TRBJ1-1; TRBD1 was called by the table and not checked on the DNA. The CDR3 has 14 amino acids, counting both end residues. CDR1 and CDR2 from the germline V gene are MDHEN and SYDVKM. The CDR3 here is CASSHRQGDTEAFL.

This clonotype has ten or more counts. The chain uses TRBV28 and TRBJ2-7; D gene ambiguous. Deletions cut 1 base from V and 2 bases from J, with 6 bases between. The CDR3 contains 13 residues. Germline loops: CDR1 MDHEN, CDR2 SYDVKM. The CDR3 DNA reads as TGTGCCAGCAGTTTATTACAGCCCTACGAGCAGTACTTC. Amino acids: CASSLLQPYEQYF. Complete variable domain (other parts from reference TRBV28 and TRBJ2-7): DVKVTQSSRYLVKRTGEKVFLECVQDMDHENMFWYRQDPGLGLRLIYFSYDVKMKEKGDIPEGYSVSREKKERFSLILESASTNQTSMYLCASSLLQPYEQYFGPGTRLTVT.

This clonotype has at least ten counts. The chain couples TRBV11-2 to TRBJ2-1; D is unclear. The CDR3 has 15 amino acids. V lost 1 base to trimming and J lost 6 bases, with 13 bases between them. CDR1 SGHAT and CDR2 FQNNGV come from the germline V gene. CDR3 nucleotides: TGTGCCAGCAGCTTAGTGGGTGGGCCGCCCAATGAGCAGTTCTTC. It specifies CASSLVGGPPNEQFF.

The table lists this clonotype with many counts. The chain carries TRBV27 and TRBJ1-1; TRBD1 aligns across 8 bases. The CDR3 sequence is 16 residues long. Germline V gives CDR1 MNHEY, CDR2 SMNVEV (reference sequence). V lost 2 bases, J lost 4 bases, and 9 bases stayed unmatched. CDR3 loop: CASSLRQGAWVTEAFF. CDR3 DNA sequence: TGTGCCAGCAGTTTACGGCAGGGGGCCTGGGTCACTGAAGCTTTCTTT.